In its sample, the clone carrying this T cell receptor (beta chain) was seen once. Produced via immunoSEQ multiplex PCR; TCRdb's table is partial and in-frame only. This sample has 2,500,000 or so clones, with about 92% found just once. This CDR3 region has 15 residues. This sample is drawn from a study of shared clonotypes between healthy human individuals. The chain links TRBV21-1 to TRBJ2-3. TRBV21-1 constitutes a pseudogene. This receptor was obtained from a man younger than 30 in good health. Sequenced: naive CD4+ T cells sorted from blood. The subset was: CD45RA+ positively selected. The CDR3 nucleotides are TGTGCCAGCAGCAAAGGGGACGGTCCCCCAGATACGCAGTATTTT. It translates to CASSKGDGPPDTQYF.